The present T cell receptor beta chain was sequenced within a study of shared clonotypes between healthy human individuals. CDR1 and CDR2 (germline): SGHTS, YDEGEE. V lost 8 bases and J lost 4, with 18 bases in between. The CDR3 sequence is 14 residues long. Researchers divided each subset's genomic DNA evenly across several immunoSEQ plates. Only in-frame clones appear in the TCRdb table, and some are missing; sequencing was by immunoSEQ multiplex PCR. The table has about 2.1 million clones, around 93% seen once. The naive CD8 subset, CD45RO-negative cells positively selected for CCR7, excluded terminally differentiated effector memory CD45RA+ cells.

This sequence joins TRBV5-8 and TRBJ1-1; D gene unclear. The sequence was obtained from a man aged 18 to 35 in good health. Some clones in this sample may be carry-over from other donors' samples. Source material: naive CD8+ T cells from PBMCs. This chain's CDR3 is CARIALEGATEAFF. The CDR3 coding sequence is TGTGCCAGAATAGCCCTGGAGGGTGCCACTGAAGCTTTCTTT.